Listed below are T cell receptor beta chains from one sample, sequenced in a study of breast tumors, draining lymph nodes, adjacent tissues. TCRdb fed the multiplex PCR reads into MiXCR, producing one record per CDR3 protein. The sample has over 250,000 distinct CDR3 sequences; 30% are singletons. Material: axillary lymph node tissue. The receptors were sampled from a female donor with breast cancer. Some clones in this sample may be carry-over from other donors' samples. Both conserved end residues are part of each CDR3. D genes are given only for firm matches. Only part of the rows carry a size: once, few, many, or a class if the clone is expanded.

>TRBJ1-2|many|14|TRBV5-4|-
TGTGCCAGCAGCCCGGATCCAACTTCTACTGGCTACACCTTC
CASSPDPTSTGYTF
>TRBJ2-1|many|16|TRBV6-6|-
TGTGCCAGCAGGACGGGGCGCCCCGGCTCCTACAATGAGCAGTTCTTC
CASRTGRPGSYNEQFF
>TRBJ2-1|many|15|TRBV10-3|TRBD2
TGTGCCATCAAGAGGGCTAGCGGGAGCACCAATGAGCAGTTCTTC
CAIKRASGSTNEQFF
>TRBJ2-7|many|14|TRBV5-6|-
TGTGCCAGCAGCTTGGAATCGAGCTCCTACGAGCAGTACTTC
CASSLESSSYEQYF
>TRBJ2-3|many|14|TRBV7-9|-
TGTGCCAGCAGCTCAGTTAGAGGGGAAGATACGCAGTATTTT
CASSSVRGEDTQYF
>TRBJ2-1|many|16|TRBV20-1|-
TGCAGTGCTAGTGTGGCGGCACTTCACTCCTACAATGAGCAGTTCTTC
CSASVAALHSYNEQFF
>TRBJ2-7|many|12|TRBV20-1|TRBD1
TGCAGTGCTAGCGCCGGGACAGGGGGCAAGTACTTC
CSASAGTGGKYF
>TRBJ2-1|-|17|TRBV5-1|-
TGCGCCAGCAGCTTATCTCGCTCGGAACTCGCCTACAATGAGCAGTTCTTC
CASSLSRSELAYNEQFF
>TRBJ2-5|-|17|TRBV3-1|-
TGTGCCAGCAGCCATTCGGGTGGTATACAGGTACGGGAGACCCAGTACTTC
CASSHSGGIQVRETQYF
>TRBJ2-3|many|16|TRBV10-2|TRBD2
TGCGCCAGCAGTGAGTCCCGCGGGAGGGGCACAGATACGCAGTATTTT
CASSESRGRGTDTQYF
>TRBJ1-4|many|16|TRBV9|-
TGTGCCAGCAGCCCAACCCCCGCCGCAACTAATGAAAAACTGTTTTTT
CASSPTPAATNEKLFF
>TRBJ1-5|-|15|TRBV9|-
TGTGCCAGCAGCGTCGGGAGAAGTAGCAATCAGCCCCAGCATTTT
CASSVGRSSNQPQHF
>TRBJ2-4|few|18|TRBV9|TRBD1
TGTGCCAGCAGCGTAGATTCCGGGACAGGGTTGGCCAAAAACATTCAGTACTTC
CASSVDSGTGLAKNIQYF
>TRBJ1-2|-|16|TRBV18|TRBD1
TGTGCCAGCTCACCGACAGGGGACGGAGCTAACTATGGCTACACCTTC
CASSPTGDGANYGYTF
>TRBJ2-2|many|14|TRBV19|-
TGTGCCAGCTCCGGGCCGGGGAACACCGGGGAGCTGTTTTTT
CASSGPGNTGELFF
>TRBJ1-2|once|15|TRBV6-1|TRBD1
TGTGCCAGCAGTCACTCTACGACAGGGGTCTATGGCAACACCTTC
CASSHSTTGVYGNTF
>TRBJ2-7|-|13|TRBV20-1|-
TGCAGTGCTCTTTTACACCGCGAGATTGCGCAGTACTTC
CSALLHREIAQYF
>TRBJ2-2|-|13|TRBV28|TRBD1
TGTGCCAGCAGTACAGGGGATACCGGGGAGCTGTTTTTT
CASSTGDTGELFF
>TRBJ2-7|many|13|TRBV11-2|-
TGTGCCAGCAGCTTATCGGCTCAAACCGAGCAGTACTTC
CASSLSAQTEQYF
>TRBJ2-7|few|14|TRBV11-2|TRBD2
TGTGCCAGCAGCTTAGTGGGACTACCCTACGAGCAGTACTTC
CASSLVGLPYEQYF
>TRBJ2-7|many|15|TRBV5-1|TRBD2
TGCGCCAGCAGCTTGGCGACTAGCGGAACTGGAGAGCAGTACTTC
CASSLATSGTGEQYF
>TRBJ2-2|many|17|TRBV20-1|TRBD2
TGCAGTGCTAGAGTTCGGCTAGCGGGAGCGAACACCGGGGAGCTGTTTTTT
CSARVRLAGANTGELFF
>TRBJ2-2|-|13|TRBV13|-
TGTGCCAGCAGCTACCCCGGGACAGGGGAGCTGTTTTTT
CASSYPGTGELFF
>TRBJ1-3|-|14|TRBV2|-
TGTGCCGGCAGTCCCCGGAGCTCTGGAAACACCATGTATTTT
CAGSPRSSGNTMYF
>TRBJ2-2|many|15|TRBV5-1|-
TGCGCCAGCAGCTTTGGCGGGCTTGGCACCGGGGAGCTGTTTTTT
CASSFGGLGTGELFF
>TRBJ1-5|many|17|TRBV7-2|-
TGTGCCAGCAGCCAGTGGGGGAACAGCCAACTCAATCAGCCCCAGCATTTT
CASSQWGNSQLNQPQHF
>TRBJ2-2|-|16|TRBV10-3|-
TGTGCCATCAGGGGCACAGGGCCGACTTTCGCCGGGGAGCTGTTTTTT
CAIRGTGPTFAGELFF
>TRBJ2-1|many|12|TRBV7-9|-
TGTGCCAGCAGCTTCTCTCCCGAAGTGCAGTTCTTC
CASSFSPEVQFF
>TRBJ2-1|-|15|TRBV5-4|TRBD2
TGTGCCAGCAGCTTTCCAGCGGGAGAATACAATGAGCAGTTCTTC
CASSFPAGEYNEQFF
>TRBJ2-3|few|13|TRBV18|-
TGTGCCAGCTCGTCGGGGCCCACAGATACGCAGTATTTT
CASSSGPTDTQYF
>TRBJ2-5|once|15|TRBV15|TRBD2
TGTGCCACCAGCACCGGACTAGCGGGAGAAGAGACCCAGTACTTC
CATSTGLAGEETQYF
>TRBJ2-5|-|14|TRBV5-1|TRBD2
TGCGCCAGCAGCGAACTAGCGGGGGGGGACACCCAGTACTTC
CASSELAGGDTQYF
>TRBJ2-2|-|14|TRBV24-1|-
TGTGCCACCAGTGATTTGGTCGACTACGGGGAGCTGTTTTTT
CATSDLVDYGELFF
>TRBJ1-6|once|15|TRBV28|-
TGTGCCAGCCGTTTGGCGGGGACCAAAATCTCACCCCTCCACTTT
CASRLAGTKISPLHF
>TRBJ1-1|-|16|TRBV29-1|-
TGCAGCGTTGTTGTGGGGAATGGGGTAATGAACACTGAAGCTTTCTTT
CSVVVGNGVMNTEAFF
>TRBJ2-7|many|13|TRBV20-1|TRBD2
TGCAGTGCGGGGCCTAGACTAGCTCGCGAGCAGTACTTC
CSAGPRLAREQYF
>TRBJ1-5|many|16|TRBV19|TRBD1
TGTGCCAGTAGTCCCCGGACAGGGAGGACGGATCAGCCCCAGCATTTT
CASSPRTGRTDQPQHF
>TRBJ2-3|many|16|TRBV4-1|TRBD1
TGCGCCAGCAGCTCCGGGACAGGGCGATCCACAGATACGCAGTATTTT
CASSSGTGRSTDTQYF
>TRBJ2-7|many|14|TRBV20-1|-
TGCAGTGCTAGAGATTTCGGGAGCCAGTACGAGCAGTACTTC
CSARDFGSQYEQYF
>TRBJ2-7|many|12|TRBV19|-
TGTGCCAGTAGTATTTCGGGGAATGAGCAGTACTTC
CASSISGNEQYF